One sample yielded the 27 T cell receptor beta chains listed below, sequenced in a study of T-cell reconstitution after alpha-beta-depleted transplantation in children. Unique molecular identifiers were incorporated when the TCRbeta library was constructed. TCRdb ran MiXCR on the PCR reads and lists one entry per CDR3 protein. The data hold 500,000 to 750,000 distinct CDR3 sequences, with about a quarter observed a single time. Sequences were derived from PBMCs, sampled before TCRalphabeta/CD19-depleted stem cell transplant. These receptors all come from a boy less than two years old with Wiskott-Aldrich syndrome, due to receive a stem cell transplant.

V and J are TRBV10-3 and TRBJ2-2, with TRBD1 matching over 9 bases. CDR1 and CDR2 from the germline V gene are ENHRY and SYGVKD. V was pared by 4 bases and J by 4 bases, with 1 base of the junction left unmatched. The CDR3 length is 14 residues. CDR3 sequence (DNA): TGTGCCATCAGTGCGACAGGGGGCACCGGGGAGCTGTTTTTT. It yields the protein CAISATGGTGELFF.

V and J are TRBV11-3 and TRBJ2-1; 8 nucleotides match TRBD2. The CDR3 consists of 14 residues. Germline CDR1 SGHNT, CDR2 YENEEA. V gave up 8 bases and J gave up 7 bases; unmatched junction bases: 10. CDR3 in amino acids: CASLGASGRNEQFF. Written as DNA, the CDR3 is TGTGCCAGCTTAGGGGCTAGCGGGCGTAATGAGCAGTTCTTC.

A few counts support this clonotype. CDR3 coding DNA: TGCAGCGTCGAGGGGGACAGGAGACGATACAATGAGCAGTTCTTC. Amino acids: CSVEGDRRRYNEQFF. The chain recombines TRBV29-1 with TRBJ2-1; 8 nucleotides agree with TRBD1. The CDR3 is 15 amino acids. The germline V gene encodes CDR1 SQVTM and CDR2 ANQGSEA. V lost 6 bases to trimming and J lost 4 bases; unmatched junction nucleotides: 11.

The chain employs TRBV27 and TRBJ1-2; weak D call: TRBD1 (6 bases). V lost 4 bases and J 0 bases, leaving 12 bases between the germline ends. This CDR3 is 15 amino acids long. CDR1 is MNHEY, CDR2 SMNVEV, per germline (reference sequence). The CDR3 loop is CASSYGTPANYGYTF. The DNA of the CDR3 is TGTGCCAGCAGTTACGGGACACCTGCTAACTATGGCTACACCTTC.

This clonotype was detected only a few times. J is TRBJ1-2 and V is TRBV5-6; the D is unclear. Trimming shortened V by 3 bases and J by 0 bases, and 9 bases separated the two germline ends. This CDR3 contains 14 residues. CDR1 is SGHDT, CDR2 YYEEEE, per germline. CDR3 nucleotides: TGTGCCAGCAGCTCTATAAGTCCTAACTATGGCTACACCTTC. The encoded protein is CASSSISPNYGYTF.

This chain uses TRBV5-1 with TRBJ2-1; 8 bases map to TRBD2. Germline lookup yields CDR1 SGHRS and CDR2 YFSETQ. V lost 4 bases and J lost 4; bases outside the gene matches: 4. The CDR3 sequence is 14 residues long. In DNA form, the CDR3 reads TGCGCCAGCAGCCCGGGAGGGATATACAATGAGCAGTTCTTC. It encodes CASSPGGIYNEQFF.

This rearrangement joins TRBV20-1 to TRBJ1-5, with 8 positions matching TRBD1. The length of the CDR3 is 12 residues. CDR1 DFQATT and CDR2 SNEGSKA come from the germline V gene (reference sequence). Losses at the gene ends were 3 bases for V and 7 bases for J; bases not matched to a gene: 2. CDR3 sequence reads: CSASDRGQPQHF. DNA for the CDR3: TGCAGTGCTAGCGACAGGGGCCAGCCCCAGCATTTT.

This clonotype has only a few counts. This rearrangement joins TRBV6-1 to TRBJ2-1; TRBD2 agrees at 8 bases. Trimming cost V 6 bases and J 5 bases; bases outside gene matches: 12. CDR3 size: 16 residues. Germline CDR1 and CDR2: MNHNS and SASEGT. CDR3 residues: CASSSRLALINNEQFF. For the CDR3, the DNA is TGTGCCAGCAGCTCCAGACTAGCGCTTATTAACAATGAGCAGTTCTTC.

V usage is TRBV24-1 and J usage is TRBJ2-1; the match to TRBD2 covers 8 bases. Looked up from germline, CDR1 is KGHDR and CDR2 is SFDVKD. This CDR3 contains 15 residues. V lost 4 bases and J lost 4; bases outside the gene matches: 5. CDR3 amino acids: CATSDDTSGYNEQFF. In DNA form, the CDR3 reads TGTGCCACCAGTGACGACACTAGCGGATACAATGAGCAGTTCTTC.

This clonotype was picked up a small number of times. This chain connects TRBV20-1 to TRBJ2-5; D is possibly TRBD2 (5 bases). Trimming shortened V by 1 base and J by 4 bases, and 7 bases separated the two germline ends. The CDR3 length is 12 residues. Germline V gene lookup returns CDR1 DFQATT and CDR2 SNEGSKA (reference sequence). CDR3 bases: TGCAGTGCTAGAGCGGGGTCAGAGACCCAGTACTTC. The encoded protein is CSARAGSETQYF.

The chain carries TRBV20-1 and TRBJ2-5, with 8 bases matching TRBD2. Germline CDR1 is DFQATT and CDR2 is SNEGSKA (reference sequence). The junction had 8 bases not matched to a gene; V was cut back by 6 bases and J by 2 bases. The CDR3 totals 14 residues. In nucleotides, the CDR3 is TGCAGTGCAGAGCCGCTAGCGGGTCAAGAGACCCAGTACTTC. It translates to CSAEPLAGQETQYF.

The chain links TRBV6-1 to TRBJ1-1, with no clear D. Germline V gene data show CDR1 as MNHNS and CDR2 as SASEGT. The CDR3 sequence is 13 residues long. V was cut by 5 bases and J by 3 bases, with 10 bases left in between. The CDR3 here is CASSTVTDTEAFF. In DNA form, the CDR3 reads TGTGCCAGCAGTACCGTAACAGACACTGAAGCTTTCTTT.

This clonotype has just a few counts. The CDR3 region has the DNA TGTGCCAGCAGCTTATTTTGGACAGGGGGCCAAGAGACCCAGTACTTC. It translates to CASSLFWTGGQETQYF. This rearrangement joins TRBV11-2 to TRBJ2-5; 10 nucleotides align to TRBD1. This CDR3 comprises 16 residues. CDR1 is SGHAT, CDR2 FQNNGV, per germline. The J segment lost 1 base and the V segment lost 2 bases, leaving 4 bases of the junction unmatched.

This clonotype was picked up a small number of times. V usage is TRBV20-1 and J usage is TRBJ2-3; possible D gene TRBD1, 5 bases. Per the germline V gene, CDR1 is DFQATT and CDR2 is SNEGSKA (reference sequence). This CDR3 comprises 17 residues. Trimming pared 5 bases from V and 0 bases from J, leaving 21 bases between. The CDR3 DNA is TGCAGTGCTGGTCGAGCTGACAGACCCCTTAGCACAGATACGCAGTATTTT. It yields the protein CSAGRADRPLSTDTQYF.

V usage is TRBV11-1 and J usage is TRBJ2-5, with TRBD2 identical over 12 bases. The CDR3 loop spans 18 amino acids. The germline V gene has CDR1 SGHAT and CDR2 FQDESV (reference sequence). The V gene end was trimmed by 6 bases and the J gene end by 5 bases; junction bases not matched to a gene: 16. As DNA, the CDR3 is TGTGCCAGCAGTTTACCCCTTGGACTAGCGGGATGGTTGGAGACCCAGTACTTC. This encodes CASSLPLGLAGWLETQYF.

This chain links TRBV20-1 with TRBJ2-4; D uncertain. Germline assignment: CDR1 DFQATT and CDR2 SNEGSKA (reference sequence). This CDR3 region has 12 residues. Trimming pared 8 bases from V and 0 bases from J, leaving 8 bases between. The CDR3 reads CSTRVAKNIQYF. The CDR3, as DNA: TGCAGTACACGGGTAGCCAAAAACATTCAGTACTTC.

This clonotype came up once. The V gene is TRBV20-1, the J gene TRBJ2-3; no definite D call. Germline-derived CDR1 and CDR2 are DFQATT and SNEGSKA (reference sequence). This CDR3 has 13 amino acids. The V and J ends lost 1 base and 2 bases respectively, with 7 bases between them. The CDR3 loop is CSARVATTDTQYF. The CDR3 DNA reads TGCAGTGCTAGAGTCGCCACCACAGATACGCAGTATTTT.

The chain has TRBV4-1 and TRBJ2-2; D call uncertain. Germline V CDR1 and CDR2: MGHRA, YSYEKL. Trimming shortened V by 4 bases and J by 1 base, and 13 bases separated the two germline ends. The CDR3 extends over 16 amino acids. The CDR3 sequence is CASSPRAELNTGELFF. CDR3 in DNA: TGCGCCAGCAGCCCTAGGGCGGAACTGAACACCGGGGAGCTGTTTTTT.

This chain uses TRBV20-1 with TRBJ2-5; D might be TRBD1 (5 bases). This CDR3 spans 12 amino acids. Germline loops: CDR1 DFQATT, CDR2 SNEGSKA (reference sequence). This chain's CDR3 is CSLGRLQETQYF. The CDR3 DNA sequence: TGCAGCCTGGGGCGGCTCCAAGAGACCCAGTACTTC.

In this sample, this clonotype turned up a few times. The chain recombines TRBV27 with TRBJ1-1, with 7 bases lining up with TRBD1. V gave up 1 base and J gave up 5 bases; unmatched junction bases: 4. Germline V CDR1 and CDR2: MNHEY, SMNVEV (reference sequence). The CDR3 sequence is 14 residues long. CDR3 bases: TGTGCCAGCAGTTTATTTCAGGGGGGAACTGAAGCTTTCTTT. As protein: CASSLFQGGTEAFF.

This clonotype was detected only a few times. The chain joins TRBV11-2 to TRBJ2-7; D unclear. V lost 1 base to trimming and J lost 0 bases, with 10 bases between them. The CDR3 spans 15 residues. The germline V gene has CDR1 SGHAT and CDR2 FQNNGV. DNA of the CDR3: TGTGCCAGCAGCTTAGTTGCCAGCCCCTCCTACGAGCAGTACTTC. Its protein product is CASSLVASPSYEQYF.

The chain uses TRBV20-1 and TRBJ1-6; D may be TRBD1 (5 bases). Trimming shortened V by 3 bases and J by 6 bases, and 12 bases separated the two germline ends. The CDR3 has 14 amino acids. Germline loops: CDR1 DFQATT, CDR2 SNEGSKA (reference sequence). CDR3 protein: CSASAQGSNSPLHF. The CDR3 nucleotides are TGCAGTGCTAGTGCGCAGGGAAGTAATTCACCCCTCCACTTT.

The chain couples TRBV5-1 to TRBJ2-3, with TRBD2 as a possible D gene (6 bases). The CDR3 runs to 14 residues. Trimming cost V 4 bases and J 2 bases, with 11 bases left between them. The germline CDR1 and CDR2 sequences are SGHRS and YFSETQ. CDR3: CASSTGLLTDTQYF. The CDR3, as DNA: TGCGCCAGCAGCACGGGACTCCTCACAGATACGCAGTATTTT. Full variable domain (rest looked up from reference TRBV5-1 and TRBJ2-3): KAGVTQTPRYLIKTRGQQVTLSCSPISGHRSVSWYQQTPGQGLQFLFEYFSETQRNKGNFPGRFSGRQFSNSRSEMNVSTLELGDSALYLCASSTGLLTDTQYFGPGTRLTVL.

The CDR3 DNA follows: TGTGCCAGCAGCCAAGATGGGGACCGGGAGGGGACCCAGTACTTC. It specifies CASSQDGDREGTQYF. The rearrangement joins TRBV4-2 to TRBJ2-5; 8 bases map to TRBD2. The germline V gene encodes CDR1 LGHNA and CDR2 YNFKEQ. This CDR3 spans 15 amino acids. With 0 bases clipped from V and 7 bases from J, the junction kept 7 bases outside the gene matches.

This clonotype was observed a few times. This chain joins TRBV28 and TRBJ1-3; a weak D match, TRBD1 (5 bases). The CDR3 sequence is 12 residues long. V was pared by 8 bases and J by 9 bases, with 14 bases between. Looked up from germline, CDR1 is MDHEN and CDR2 is SYDVKM. The CDR3 nucleotides read TGTGCCAGCGCGCGACCTGGGGCCACCATATATTTT. Translated, it gives CASARPGATIYF.

The rearrangement joins TRBV6-5 to TRBJ2-2; 9 bases fit TRBD1. V trimming: 2 bases; J trimming: 7 bases; junction bases outside the gene matches: 11. Germline V gives CDR1 MNHEY, CDR2 SVGAGI. The length of the CDR3 is 17 residues. The CDR3 DNA is TGTGCCAGCAGTTACACAGGGGGCGTTTTTAGGGACGGGGAGCTGTTTTTT. Amino acids: CASSYTGGVFRDGELFF.

This clonotype has more than one count but fewer than ten. The chain couples TRBV9 to TRBJ2-1, with 8 bases aligning to TRBD2. The CDR3 contains 17 residues. The J segment lost 0 bases and the V segment lost 3 bases, leaving 8 bases of the junction unmatched. CDR1 SGDLS and CDR2 YYNGEE come from the germline V gene. CDR3 residues: CASSARELAASYNEQFF. The CDR3 region has the DNA TGTGCCAGCAGCGCAAGGGAACTAGCGGCCTCCTACAATGAGCAGTTCTTC.